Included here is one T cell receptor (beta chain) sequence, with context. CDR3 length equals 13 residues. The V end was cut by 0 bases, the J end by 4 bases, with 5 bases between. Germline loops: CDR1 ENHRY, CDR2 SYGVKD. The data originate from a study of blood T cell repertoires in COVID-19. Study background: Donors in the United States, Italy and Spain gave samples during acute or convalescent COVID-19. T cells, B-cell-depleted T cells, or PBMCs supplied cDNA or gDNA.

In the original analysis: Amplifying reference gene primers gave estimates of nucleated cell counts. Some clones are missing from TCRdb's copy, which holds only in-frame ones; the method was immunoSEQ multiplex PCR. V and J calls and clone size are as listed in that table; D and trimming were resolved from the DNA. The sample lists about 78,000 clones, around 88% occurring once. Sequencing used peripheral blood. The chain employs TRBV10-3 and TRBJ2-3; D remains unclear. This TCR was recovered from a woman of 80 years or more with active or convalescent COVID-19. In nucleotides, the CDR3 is TGTGCCATCAGTGAGTCTCGGGCAGATACGCAGTATTTT. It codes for CAISESRADTQYF.